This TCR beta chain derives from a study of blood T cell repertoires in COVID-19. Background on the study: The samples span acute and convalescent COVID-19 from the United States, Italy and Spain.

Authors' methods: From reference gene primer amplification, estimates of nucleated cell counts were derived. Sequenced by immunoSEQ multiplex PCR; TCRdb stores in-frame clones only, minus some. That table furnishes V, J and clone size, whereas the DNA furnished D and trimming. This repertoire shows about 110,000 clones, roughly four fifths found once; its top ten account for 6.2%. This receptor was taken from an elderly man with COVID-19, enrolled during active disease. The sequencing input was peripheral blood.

In nucleotides, the CDR3 is TGTGCCAGCAGTGAAGCCCGGCGGGGGGATGGAGAAAAACTGTTTTTT. Its protein product is CASSEARRGDGEKLFF. V is TRBV6-1 and J is TRBJ1-4, with D possibly TRBD1 on 5 matching bases. V dropped 0 bases and J dropped 8 bases, with 16 bases sitting between them. This CDR3 is built from 16 residues. Germline V gives CDR1 MNHNS, CDR2 SASEGT.